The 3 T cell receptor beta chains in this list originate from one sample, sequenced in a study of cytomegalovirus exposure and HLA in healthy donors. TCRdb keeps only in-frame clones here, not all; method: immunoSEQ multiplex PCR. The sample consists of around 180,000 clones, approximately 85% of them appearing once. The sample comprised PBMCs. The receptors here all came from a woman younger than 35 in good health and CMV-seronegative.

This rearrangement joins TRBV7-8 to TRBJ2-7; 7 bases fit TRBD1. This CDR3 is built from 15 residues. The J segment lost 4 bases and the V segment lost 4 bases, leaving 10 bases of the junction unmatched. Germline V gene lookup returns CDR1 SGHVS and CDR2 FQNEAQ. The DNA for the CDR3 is TGTGCCAGCAGCTACGGGCTAGACAGGGAGTACGAGCAGTACTTC. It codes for CASSYGLDREYEQYF. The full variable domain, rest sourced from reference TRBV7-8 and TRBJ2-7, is GAGVSQSPRYKVAKRGQDVALRCDPISGHVSLFWYQQALGQGPEFLTYFQNEAQLDKSGLPSDRFFAERPEGSVSTLKIQRTQQEDSAVYLCASSYGLDREYEQYFGPGTRLTVT.

Here the CDR3 DNA reads TGTGCCAGCAGCTTGGTTCCTAGCGGGGTTCAAGAGACCCAGTACTTC. Its protein is CASSLVPSGVQETQYF. The J gene is TRBJ2-5, the V gene TRBV5-5; the match to TRBD2 covers 9 bases. There are 16 residues in the CDR3. With 0 bases clipped from V and 2 bases from J, the junction kept 5 bases outside the gene matches. Germline CDR1 reads SGHKS; CDR2 reads YYEKEE (reference sequence).

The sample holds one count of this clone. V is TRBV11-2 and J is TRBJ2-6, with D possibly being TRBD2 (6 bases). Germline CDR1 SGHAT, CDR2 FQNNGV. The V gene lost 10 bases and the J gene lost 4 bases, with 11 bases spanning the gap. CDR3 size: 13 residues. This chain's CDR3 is CAISGVGANVLTF. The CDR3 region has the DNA TGTGCCATTTCGGGGGTAGGGGCCAACGTCCTGACTTTC. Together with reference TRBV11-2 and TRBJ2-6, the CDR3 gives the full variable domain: EAGVAQSPRYKIIEKRQSVAFWCNPISGHATLYWYQQILGQGPKLLIQFQNNGVVDDSQLPKDRFSAERLKGVDSTLKIQPAKLEDSAVYLCAISGVGANVLTFGAGSRLTVL.